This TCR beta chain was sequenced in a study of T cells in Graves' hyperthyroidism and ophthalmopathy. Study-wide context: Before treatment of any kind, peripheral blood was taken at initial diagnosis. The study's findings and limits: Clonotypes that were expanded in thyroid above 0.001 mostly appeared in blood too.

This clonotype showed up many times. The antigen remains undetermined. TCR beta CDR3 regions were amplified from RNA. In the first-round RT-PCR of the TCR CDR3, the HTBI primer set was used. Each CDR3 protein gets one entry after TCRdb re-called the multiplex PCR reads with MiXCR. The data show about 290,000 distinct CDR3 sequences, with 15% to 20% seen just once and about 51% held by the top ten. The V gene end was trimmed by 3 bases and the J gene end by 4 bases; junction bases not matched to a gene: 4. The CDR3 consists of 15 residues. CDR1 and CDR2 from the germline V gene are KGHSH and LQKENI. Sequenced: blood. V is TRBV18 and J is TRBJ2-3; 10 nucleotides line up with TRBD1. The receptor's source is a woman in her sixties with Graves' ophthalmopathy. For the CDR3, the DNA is TGTGCCAGCTCACCGACCGGGACAGGGGCAGATACGCAGTATTTT. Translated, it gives CASSPTGTGADTQYF. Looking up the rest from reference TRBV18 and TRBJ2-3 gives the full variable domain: NAGVMQNPRHLVRRRGQEARLRCSPMKGHSHVYWYRQLPEEGLKFMVYLQKENIIDESGMPKERFSAEFPKEGPSILRIQQVVRGDSAAYFCASSPTGTGADTQYFGPGTRLTVL.